This entry features one T cell receptor (beta chain) sequence. Antigen unknown. The CDR3 consists of 13 residues. Germline lookup yields CDR1 LNHDA and CDR2 SQIVND (reference sequence). V was clipped by 3 bases and J by 4 bases, with 9 bases between them. This specimen comes from a study of somatic mutations in cytotoxic T cells in rheumatoid arthritis. Study as a whole: The researchers flow-sorted some T-cell populations stained with V beta antibodies and got nearly 100% purity, and these included V beta1+ cells sequenced for TCRB. The study, taken as a whole, reports: Significant differences in CD8+ T-cell clonality were not found between rheumatoid arthritis patients and healthy controls (age-matched).

The assay was immunoSEQ multiplex PCR, and TCRdb's table has in-frame clones only and misses some. The sample holds approximately 20,000 clones; 85% are singletons and the top ten take 5.5% to 8%. The clonotype was recovered from a woman aged 40 to 49 with rheumatoid arthritis. Sequencing was done on a sample of CD8+ T cells sorted from blood. The gene calls are TRBV19 and TRBJ1-2; D is undetermined. The CDR3 nucleotides read TGTGCCAGTAGTATCGAGCCGATCTATGGCTACACCTTC. It specifies CASSIEPIYGYTF.